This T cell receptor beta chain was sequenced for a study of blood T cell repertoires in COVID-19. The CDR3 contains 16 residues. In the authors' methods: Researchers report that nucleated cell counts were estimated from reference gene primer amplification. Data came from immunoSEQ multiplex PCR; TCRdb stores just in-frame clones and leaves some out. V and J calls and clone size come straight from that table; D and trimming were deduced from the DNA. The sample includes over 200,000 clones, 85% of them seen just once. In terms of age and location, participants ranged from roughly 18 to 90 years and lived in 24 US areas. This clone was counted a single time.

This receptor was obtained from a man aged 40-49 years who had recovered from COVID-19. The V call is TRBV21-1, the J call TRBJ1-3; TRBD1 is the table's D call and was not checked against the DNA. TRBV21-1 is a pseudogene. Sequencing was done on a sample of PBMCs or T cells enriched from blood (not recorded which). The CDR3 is CASSSSGTDSGNTIYF. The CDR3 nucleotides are TGTGCCAGCAGCTCCTCCGGGACAGACTCTGGAAACACCATATATTTT.